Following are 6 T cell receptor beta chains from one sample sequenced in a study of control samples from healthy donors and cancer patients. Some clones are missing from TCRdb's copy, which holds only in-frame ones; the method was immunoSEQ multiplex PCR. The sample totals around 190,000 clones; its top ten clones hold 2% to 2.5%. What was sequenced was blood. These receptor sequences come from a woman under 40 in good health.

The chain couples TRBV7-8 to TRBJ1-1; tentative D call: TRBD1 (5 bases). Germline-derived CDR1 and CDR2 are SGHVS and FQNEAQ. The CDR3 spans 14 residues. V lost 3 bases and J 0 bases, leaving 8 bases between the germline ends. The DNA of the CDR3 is TGTGCCAGCAGCTTGACAGCCATGAACACTGAAGCTTTCTTT. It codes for CASSLTAMNTEAFF. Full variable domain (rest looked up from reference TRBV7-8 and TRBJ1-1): GAGVSQSPRYKVAKRGQDVALRCDPISGHVSLFWYQQALGQGPEFLTYFQNEAQLDKSGLPSDRFFAERPEGSVSTLKIQRTQQEDSAVYLCASSLTAMNTEAFFGQGTRLTVV.

The DNA of the CDR3 is TGCGCCAGCAGCCACTCAAGCCTCCGGACTCTCGGCAATGAGCAGTTCTTC. Translating gives CASSHSSLRTLGNEQFF. This rearrangement joins TRBV4-1 to TRBJ2-1, with D perhaps matching TRBD2 (5 bases). The germline CDR1 and CDR2 sequences are MGHRA and YSYEKL. This CDR3 is 17 amino acids long. V was clipped by 3 bases and J by 6 bases, with 21 bases between them.

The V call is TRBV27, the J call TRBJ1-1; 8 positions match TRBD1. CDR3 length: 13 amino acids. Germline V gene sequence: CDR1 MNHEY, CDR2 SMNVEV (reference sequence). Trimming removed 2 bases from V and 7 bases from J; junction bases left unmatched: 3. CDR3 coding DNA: TGTGCCAGCAGTTTAACAGGGGGTGTTGAAGCTTTCTTT. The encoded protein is CASSLTGGVEAFF.

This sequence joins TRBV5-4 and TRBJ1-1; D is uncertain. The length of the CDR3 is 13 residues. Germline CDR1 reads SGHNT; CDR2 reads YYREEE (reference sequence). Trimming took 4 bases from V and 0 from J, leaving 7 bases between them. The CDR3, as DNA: TGTGCCAGCAGCGGGAGGTTGAACACTGAAGCTTTCTTT. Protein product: CASSGRLNTEAFF.

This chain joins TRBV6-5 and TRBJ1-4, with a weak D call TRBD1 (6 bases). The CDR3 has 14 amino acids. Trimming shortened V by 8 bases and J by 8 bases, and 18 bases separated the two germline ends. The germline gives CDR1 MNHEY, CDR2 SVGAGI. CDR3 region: CASGNGGAGEKLFF. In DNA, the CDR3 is TGTGCCAGCGGCAACGGGGGCGCGGGGGAAAAACTGTTTTTT.

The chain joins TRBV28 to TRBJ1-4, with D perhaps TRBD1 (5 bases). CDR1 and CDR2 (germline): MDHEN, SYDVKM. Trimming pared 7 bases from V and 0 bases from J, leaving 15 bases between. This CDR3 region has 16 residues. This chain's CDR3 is CASNRDGLSTNEKLFF. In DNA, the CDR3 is TGTGCCAGCAACCGGGACGGCCTTTCAACTAATGAAAAACTGTTTTTT.